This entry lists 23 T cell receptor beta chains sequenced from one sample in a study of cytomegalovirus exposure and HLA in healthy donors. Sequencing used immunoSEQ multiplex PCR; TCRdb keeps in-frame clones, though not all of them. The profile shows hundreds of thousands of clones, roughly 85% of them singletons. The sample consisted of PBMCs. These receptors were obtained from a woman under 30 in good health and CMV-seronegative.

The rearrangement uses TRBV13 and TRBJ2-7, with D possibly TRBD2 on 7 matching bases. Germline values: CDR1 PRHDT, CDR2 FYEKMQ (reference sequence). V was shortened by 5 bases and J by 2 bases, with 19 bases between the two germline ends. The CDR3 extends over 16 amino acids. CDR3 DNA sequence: TGTGCCAGCAGCCGAGGGGGAGGGGCCTTTCCCTACGAGCAGTACTTC. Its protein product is CASSRGGGAFPYEQYF.

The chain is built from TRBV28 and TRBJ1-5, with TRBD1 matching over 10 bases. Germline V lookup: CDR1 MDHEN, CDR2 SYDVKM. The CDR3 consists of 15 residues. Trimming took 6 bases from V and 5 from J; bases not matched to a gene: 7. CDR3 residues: CASSADRGKHQPQHF. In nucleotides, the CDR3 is TGTGCCAGCAGCGCGGACAGGGGGAAGCATCAGCCCCAGCATTTT.

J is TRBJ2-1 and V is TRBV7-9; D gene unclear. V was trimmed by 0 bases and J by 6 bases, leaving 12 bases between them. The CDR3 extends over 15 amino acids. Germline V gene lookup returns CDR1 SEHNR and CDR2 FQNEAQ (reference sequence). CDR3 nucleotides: TGTGCCAGCAGCTTAGCGGGCCAGCCGGCCAATGAGCAGTTCTTC. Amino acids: CASSLAGQPANEQFF.

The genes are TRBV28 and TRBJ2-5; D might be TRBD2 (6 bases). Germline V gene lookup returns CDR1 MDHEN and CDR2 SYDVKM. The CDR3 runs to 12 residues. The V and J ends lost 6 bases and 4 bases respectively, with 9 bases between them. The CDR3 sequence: CASRGLLETQYF. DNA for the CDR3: TGTGCCAGCAGAGGACTACTAGAGACCCAGTACTTC.

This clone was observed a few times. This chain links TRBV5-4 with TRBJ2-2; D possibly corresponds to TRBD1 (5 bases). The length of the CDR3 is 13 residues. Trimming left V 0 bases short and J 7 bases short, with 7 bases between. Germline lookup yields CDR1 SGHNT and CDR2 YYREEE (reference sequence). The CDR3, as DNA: TGTGCCAGCAGCTTGGAGGGGAACGGGGAGCTGTTTTTT. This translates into CASSLEGNGELFF.

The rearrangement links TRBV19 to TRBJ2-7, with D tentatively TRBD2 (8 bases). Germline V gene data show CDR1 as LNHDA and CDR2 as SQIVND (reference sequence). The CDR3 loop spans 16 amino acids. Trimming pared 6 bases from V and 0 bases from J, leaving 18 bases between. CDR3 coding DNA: TGTGCCAGTAGCCGGGGGGGGACAGTGAGCTCCTACGAGCAGTACTTC. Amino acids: CASSRGGTVSSYEQYF.

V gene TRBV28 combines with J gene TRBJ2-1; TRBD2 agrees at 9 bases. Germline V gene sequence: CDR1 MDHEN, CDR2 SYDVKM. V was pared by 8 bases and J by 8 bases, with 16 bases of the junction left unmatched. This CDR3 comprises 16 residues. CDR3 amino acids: CASFKAGGPRGDEQFF. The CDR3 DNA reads TGTGCCAGCTTTAAGGCGGGAGGGCCTAGGGGGGATGAGCAGTTCTTC.

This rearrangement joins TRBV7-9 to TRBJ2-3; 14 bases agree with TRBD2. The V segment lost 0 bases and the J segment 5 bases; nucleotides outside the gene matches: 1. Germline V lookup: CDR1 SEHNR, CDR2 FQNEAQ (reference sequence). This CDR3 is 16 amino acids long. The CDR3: CASSLATSGRGDTQYF. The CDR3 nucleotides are TGTGCCAGCAGCTTAGCGACTAGCGGGAGGGGAGATACGCAGTATTTT.

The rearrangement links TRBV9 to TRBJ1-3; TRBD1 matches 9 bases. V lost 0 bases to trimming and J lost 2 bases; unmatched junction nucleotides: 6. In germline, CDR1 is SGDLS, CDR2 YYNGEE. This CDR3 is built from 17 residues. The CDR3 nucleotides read TGTGCCAGCAGCGTAGACTCCGGGACAGGGACTGGAAACACCATATATTTT. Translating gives CASSVDSGTGTGNTIYF.

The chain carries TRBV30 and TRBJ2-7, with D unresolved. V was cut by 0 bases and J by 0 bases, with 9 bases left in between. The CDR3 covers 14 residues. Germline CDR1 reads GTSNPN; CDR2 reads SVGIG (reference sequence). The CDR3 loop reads CAWSVPESSYEQYF. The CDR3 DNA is TGTGCCTGGAGTGTTCCGGAGAGCTCCTACGAGCAGTACTTC.

The CDR3, as DNA: TGTGCCAGTAAAAAGGACAGGGAAGGCACCGGGGAGCTGTTTTTT. Residues: CASKKDREGTGELFF. The chain combines TRBV6-6 with TRBJ2-2, with TRBD1 matching over 8 bases. There are 15 residues in the CDR3. J was trimmed by 4 bases and V by 9 bases; bases with no gene match: 10. Germline assignment: CDR1 MNHNY and CDR2 SVGAGI (reference sequence).

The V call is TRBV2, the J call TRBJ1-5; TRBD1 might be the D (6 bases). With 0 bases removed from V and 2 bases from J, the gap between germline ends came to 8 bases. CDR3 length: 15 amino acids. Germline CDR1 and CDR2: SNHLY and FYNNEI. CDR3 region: CASSEARGGNQPQHF. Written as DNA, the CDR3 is TGTGCCAGCAGTGAAGCCAGGGGAGGCAATCAGCCCCAGCATTTT.

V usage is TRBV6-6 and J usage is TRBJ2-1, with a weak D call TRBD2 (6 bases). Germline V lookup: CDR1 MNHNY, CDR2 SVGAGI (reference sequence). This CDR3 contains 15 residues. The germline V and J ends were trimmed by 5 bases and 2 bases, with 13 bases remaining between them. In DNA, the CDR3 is TGTGCCAGCAGTACCCCCGGGACTGCCTACAATGAGCAGTTCTTC. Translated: CASSTPGTAYNEQFF.

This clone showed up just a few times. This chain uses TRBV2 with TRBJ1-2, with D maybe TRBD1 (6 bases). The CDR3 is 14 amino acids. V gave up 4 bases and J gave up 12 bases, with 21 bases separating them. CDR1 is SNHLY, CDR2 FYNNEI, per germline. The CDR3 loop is CASSVGGVWTAHTF. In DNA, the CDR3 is TGTGCCAGCAGTGTAGGGGGAGTATGGACCGCGCACACCTTC.

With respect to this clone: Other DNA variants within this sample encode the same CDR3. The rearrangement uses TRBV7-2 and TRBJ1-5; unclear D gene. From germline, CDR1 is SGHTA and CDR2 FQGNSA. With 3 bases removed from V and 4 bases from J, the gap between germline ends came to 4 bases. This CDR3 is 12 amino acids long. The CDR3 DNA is TGTGCCAGCAGCTTGAGTAATCAGCCCCAGCATTTT. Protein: CASSLSNQPQHF. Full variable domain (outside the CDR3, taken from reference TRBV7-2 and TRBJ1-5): GAGVSQSPSNKVTEKGKDVELRCDPISGHTALYWYRQSLGQGLEFLIYFQGNSAPDKSGLPSDRFSAERTGGSVSTLTIQRTQQEDSAVYLCASSLSNQPQHFGDGTRLSIL.

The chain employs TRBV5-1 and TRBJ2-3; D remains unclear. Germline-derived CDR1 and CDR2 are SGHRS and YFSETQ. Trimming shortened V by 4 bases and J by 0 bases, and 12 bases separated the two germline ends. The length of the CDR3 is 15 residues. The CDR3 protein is CASSPAPESTDTQYF. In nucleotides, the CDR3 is TGCGCCAGCAGCCCTGCTCCGGAGAGCACAGATACGCAGTATTTT.

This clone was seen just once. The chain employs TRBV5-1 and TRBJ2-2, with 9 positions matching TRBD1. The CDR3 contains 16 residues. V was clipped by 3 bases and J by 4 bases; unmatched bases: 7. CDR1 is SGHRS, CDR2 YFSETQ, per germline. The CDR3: CASSSGTGFSTGELFF. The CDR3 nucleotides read TGCGCCAGCAGCTCCGGGACAGGGTTTAGCACCGGGGAGCTGTTTTTT. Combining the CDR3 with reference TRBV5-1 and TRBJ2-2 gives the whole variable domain KAGVTQTPRYLIKTRGQQVTLSCSPISGHRSVSWYQQTPGQGLQFLFEYFSETQRNKGNFPGRFSGRQFSNSRSEMNVSTLELGDSALYLCASSSGTGFSTGELFFGEGSRLTVL.

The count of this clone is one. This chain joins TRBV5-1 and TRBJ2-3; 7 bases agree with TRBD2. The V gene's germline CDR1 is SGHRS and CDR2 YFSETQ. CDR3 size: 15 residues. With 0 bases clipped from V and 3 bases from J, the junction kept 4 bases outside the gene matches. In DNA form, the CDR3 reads TGCGCCAGCAGCTTGGGGGAGGGAAGGACAGATACGCAGTATTTT. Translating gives CASSLGEGRTDTQYF.

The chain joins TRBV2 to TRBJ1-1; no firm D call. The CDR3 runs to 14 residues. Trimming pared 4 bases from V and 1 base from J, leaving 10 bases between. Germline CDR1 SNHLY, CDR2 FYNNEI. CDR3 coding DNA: TGTGCCAGCAGTGGTGTAACGCGGAACACTGAAGCTTTCTTT. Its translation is CASSGVTRNTEAFF.

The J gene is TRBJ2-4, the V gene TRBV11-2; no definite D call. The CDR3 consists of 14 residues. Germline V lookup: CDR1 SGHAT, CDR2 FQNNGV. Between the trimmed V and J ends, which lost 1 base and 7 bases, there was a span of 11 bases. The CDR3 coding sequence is TGTGCCAGCAGCTTAGGATTGGGCACGAACATTCAGTACTTC. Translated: CASSLGLGTNIQYF.

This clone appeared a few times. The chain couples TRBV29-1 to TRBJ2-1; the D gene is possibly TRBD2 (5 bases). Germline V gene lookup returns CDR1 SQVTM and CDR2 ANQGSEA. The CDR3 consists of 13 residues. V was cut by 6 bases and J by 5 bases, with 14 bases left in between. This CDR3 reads CSVKEARNNEQFF. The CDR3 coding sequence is TGCAGCGTCAAGGAGGCTAGGAACAATGAGCAGTTCTTC.

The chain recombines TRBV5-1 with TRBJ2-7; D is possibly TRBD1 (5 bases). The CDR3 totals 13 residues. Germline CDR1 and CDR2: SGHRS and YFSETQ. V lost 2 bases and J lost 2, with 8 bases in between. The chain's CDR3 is CASSFGATYEQYF. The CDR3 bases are TGCGCCAGCAGCTTTGGGGCAACCTACGAGCAGTACTTC. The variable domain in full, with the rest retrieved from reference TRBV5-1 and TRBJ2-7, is KAGVTQTPRYLIKTRGQQVTLSCSPISGHRSVSWYQQTPGQGLQFLFEYFSETQRNKGNFPGRFSGRQFSNSRSEMNVSTLELGDSALYLCASSFGATYEQYFGPGTRLTVT.

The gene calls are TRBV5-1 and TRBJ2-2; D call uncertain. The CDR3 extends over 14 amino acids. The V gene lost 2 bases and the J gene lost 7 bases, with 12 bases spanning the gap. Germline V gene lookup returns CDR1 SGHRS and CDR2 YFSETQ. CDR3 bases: TGCGCCAGCAGCTTAGCCCTACCTAACGGGGAGCTGTTTTTT. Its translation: CASSLALPNGELFF.